This T cell receptor (beta chain) stems from a study of blood T cell repertoires in COVID-19. Study as a whole: Material from acute and convalescent COVID-19 was sourced from the United States, Italy and Spain.

The germline V gene encodes CDR1 KGHSH and CDR2 LQKENI. The CDR3 has 16 residues. V was cut by 6 bases and J by 1 base, with 18 bases left in between. Authors' processing steps: By means of reference gene primer amplification, nucleated cell counts were estimated. Assay used: immunoSEQ multiplex PCR; TCRdb lists only in-frame clones, some missing. V and J calls and clone size are those listed in that table; D and trimming were worked out from the DNA. The sample carries 94,000 or so clones, about 79% recorded once. The sequence derives from a man aged 55 to 69 with acute or convalescent COVID-19. Input material: peripheral blood. This chain joins TRBV18 and TRBJ1-1, with unresolved D. In DNA, the CDR3 is TGTGCCAGCTCGCCTCTTCGGACTCTTCGGAACACTGAAGCTTTCTTT. It codes for CASSPLRTLRNTEAFF. Combining the CDR3 with reference TRBV18 and TRBJ1-1 gives the whole variable domain NAGVMQNPRHLVRRRGQEARLRCSPMKGHSHVYWYRQLPEEGLKFMVYLQKENIIDESGMPKERFSAEFPKEGPSILRIQQVVRGDSAAYFCASSPLRTLRNTEAFFGQGTRLTVV.